Below, 9 T cell receptor beta chains from the same sample are listed, as sequenced in a study of OX40 agonist ivuxolimab in advanced cancers. Libraries were prepared by immunoSEQ multiplex PCR; TCRdb keeps only in-frame clonotypes and omits some of them. The table includes fewer than 55,000 clones, approximately 80% detected once. The sequences come from CD4+ or CD8+ T cells sorted from blood, collected in a trial of the OX40 agonist ivuxolimab. The receptors shown here come from an adult with an advanced solid tumor such as melanoma, head and neck, liver or kidney cancer.

The gene calls are TRBV21-1 and TRBJ2-7. TRBV21-1 is noted as a pseudogene. CDR3 length equals 13 residues. The CDR3 DNA reads as TGTGCCAGCAGCAAAAAAAACGGCTACGAGCAGTACGTC. Protein: CASSKKNGYEQYV.

The rearrangement uses TRBV19 and TRBJ2-3, with D perhaps matching TRBD2 (6 bases). Deletions cut 3 bases from V and 0 bases from J, with 10 bases between. CDR1 is LNHDA and CDR2 is SQIVND in the germline V gene (reference sequence). The CDR3 totals 15 residues. Here the CDR3 reads CASSIRGSSTDTQYF. The CDR3 DNA reads as TGTGCCAGTAGTATCCGGGGGTCTAGCACAGATACGCAGTATTTT.

The chain carries TRBV7-8 and TRBJ1-5; D is unresolved. CDR3 size: 16 residues. Germline V lookup: CDR1 SGHVS, CDR2 FQNEAQ. V was trimmed by 1 base and J by 5 bases, leaving 15 bases between them. The DNA for the CDR3 is TGTGCCAGCAGCTTAGGCCGGTGGCCCCGGGATCAGCCCCAGCATTTT. Translated, it gives CASSLGRWPRDQPQHF.

This clone has a handful of counts. The CDR3 here is CSARFRETQYF. The CDR3 bases are TGCAGTGCTAGATTTAGGGAGACCCAGTACTTC. The rearrangement uses TRBV20-1 and TRBJ2-5; D is uncertain. The CDR3 length is 11 residues. Germline V gives CDR1 DFQATT, CDR2 SNEGSKA (reference sequence). Deletions cut 2 bases from V and 5 bases from J, with 6 bases between.

This clone was seen once. The CDR3 loop is CASSLSTGSSSYEQYF. In DNA form, the CDR3 reads TGTGCCAGCAGTTTATCGACAGGCTCGAGCTCCTACGAGCAGTACTTC. The chain recombines TRBV28 with TRBJ2-7; maybe TRBD1 (6 bases). In germline, CDR1 is MDHEN, CDR2 SYDVKM. Trimming took 1 base from V and 0 from J, leaving 13 bases between them. CDR3 length: 16 residues.

V gene TRBV30 combines with J gene TRBJ2-5; TRBD2 aligns across 8 bases. The CDR3 has 15 residues. The V gene's germline CDR1 is GTSNPN and CDR2 SVGIG (reference sequence). The V and J ends lost 2 bases and 5 bases, in that order; junction bases with no gene match: 10. This CDR3 is CAWSPSTRGGETQYF. The CDR3 coding sequence is TGTGCCTGGAGTCCCTCCACCCGGGGGGGCGAGACCCAGTACTTC.

The chain carries TRBV5-8 and TRBJ1-1; tentatively, D is TRBD1 (6 bases). The CDR3 length is 13 residues. The V end lost 5 bases, the J end lost 3 bases, and 11 bases lay between the germline ends. Germline CDR1 is SGHTS and CDR2 is YDEGEE. The CDR3 sequence is CASSIDRYTEAFF. Here the CDR3 DNA reads TGTGCCAGCAGTATTGACAGGTACACTGAAGCTTTCTTT.

The V gene is TRBV6-5, the J gene TRBJ1-1, with D tentatively TRBD1 (5 bases). The V end was cut by 2 bases, the J end by 6 bases, with 13 bases between. Germline CDR1 and CDR2: MNHEY and SVGAGI. The CDR3 is made up of 14 amino acids. CDR3 sequence: CASSYGGPGAEAFF. The CDR3 DNA is TGTGCCAGCAGTTACGGGGGACCTGGCGCTGAAGCTTTCTTT.

The chain is built from TRBV18 and TRBJ2-1; 10 bases are a match to TRBD1. Germline lookup yields CDR1 KGHSH and CDR2 LQKENI. This CDR3 has 16 amino acids. Losses at the gene ends were 0 bases for V and 6 bases for J; bases not matched to a gene: 5. The CDR3 DNA sequence: TGTGCCAGCTCACCACCGGGACAGGGGTTGATCAATGAGCAGTTCTTC. It codes for CASSPPGQGLINEQFF. The whole variable domain, filled in from reference TRBV18 and TRBJ2-1, reads NAGVMQNPRHLVRRRGQEARLRCSPMKGHSHVYWYRQLPEEGLKFMVYLQKENIIDESGMPKERFSAEFPKEGPSILRIQQVVRGDSAAYFCASSPPGQGLINEQFFGPGTRLTVL.